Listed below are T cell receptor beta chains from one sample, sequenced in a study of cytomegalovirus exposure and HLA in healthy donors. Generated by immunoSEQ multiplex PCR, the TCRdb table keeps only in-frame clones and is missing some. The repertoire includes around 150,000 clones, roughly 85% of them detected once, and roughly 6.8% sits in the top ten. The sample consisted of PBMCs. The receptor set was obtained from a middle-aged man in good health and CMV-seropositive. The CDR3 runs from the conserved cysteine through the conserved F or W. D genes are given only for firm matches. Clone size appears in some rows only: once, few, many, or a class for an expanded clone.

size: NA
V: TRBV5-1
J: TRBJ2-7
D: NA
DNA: TGCGCCAGCAGCAGGTCTAATATCGGGGAGCAGTACTTC
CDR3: CASSRSNIGEQYF

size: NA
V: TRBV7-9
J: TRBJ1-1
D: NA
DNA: TGTGCCAGCAGCTTAGCGTCAGGGAACACTGAAGCTTTCTTT
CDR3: CASSLASGNTEAFF

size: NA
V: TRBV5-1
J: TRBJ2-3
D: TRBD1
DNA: TGCGCCAGCAGCGTTCCGGGACAGGGCCGTGGGGTCACAGATACGCAGTATTTT
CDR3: CASSVPGQGRGVTDTQYF

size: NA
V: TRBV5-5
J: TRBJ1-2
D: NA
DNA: TGTGCCAGCAGCTTGGAAGGCAGGTCAGGCGGCTACACCTTC
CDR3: CASSLEGRSGGYTF

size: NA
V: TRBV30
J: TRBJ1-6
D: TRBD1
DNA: TGTGCCTGGAGTGTCGGGACAGCCAATTCACCCCTCCACTTT
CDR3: CAWSVGTANSPLHF

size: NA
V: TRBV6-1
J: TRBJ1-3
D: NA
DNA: TGTGCCAGTCTACAGGGTTCTGGAAACACCATATATTTT
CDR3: CASLQGSGNTIYF

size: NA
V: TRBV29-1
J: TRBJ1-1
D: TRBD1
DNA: TGCAGCGTGTGGACAGGGGCGGACACTGAAGCTTTCTTT
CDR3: CSVWTGADTEAFF

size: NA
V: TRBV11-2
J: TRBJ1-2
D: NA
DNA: TGTGCCAGCAGCTTAGAGTCAGTCCCGAACTATGGCTACACCTTC
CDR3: CASSLESVPNYGYTF

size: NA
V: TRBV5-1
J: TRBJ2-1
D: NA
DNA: TGCGCCAGCAGCCCGGCGGGACAGAGAAACAATGAGCAGTTCTTC
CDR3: CASSPAGQRNNEQFF

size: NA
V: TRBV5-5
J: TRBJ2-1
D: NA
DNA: TGTGCCAGCAGCTTGTTCGGGGACTTGGAGCAGTTCTTC
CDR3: CASSLFGDLEQFF

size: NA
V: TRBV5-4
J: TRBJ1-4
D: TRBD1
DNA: TGTGCCAGCAGCGAGACAGGGGGCCGGGGTGAAAAACTGTTTTTT
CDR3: CASSETGGRGEKLFF

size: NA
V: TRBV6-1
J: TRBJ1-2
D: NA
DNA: TGTGCCAGCAGGGTGTTCAGTGGCTATGGCTACACCTTC
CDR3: CASRVFSGYGYTF

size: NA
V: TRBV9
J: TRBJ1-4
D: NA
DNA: TGTGCCAGCAGCGTCAAACCGGGGGGTGAAAAACTGTTTTTT
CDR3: CASSVKPGGEKLFF

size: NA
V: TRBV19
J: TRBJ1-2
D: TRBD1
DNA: TGTGCCAGTAGTCCCGGGACAGGGTTCGACTATGGCTACACCTTC
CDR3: CASSPGTGFDYGYTF

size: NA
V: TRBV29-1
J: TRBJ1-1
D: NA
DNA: TGCAGCGTTGTCGGGATCGGCACTGAAGCTTTCTTT
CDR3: CSVVGIGTEAFF

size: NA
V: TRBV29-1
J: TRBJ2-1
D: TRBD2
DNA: TGCAGCTCGGAGCGGGGGTCGGATGAGCAGTTCTTC
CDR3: CSSERGSDEQFF

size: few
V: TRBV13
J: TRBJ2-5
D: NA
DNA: TGTGCCAGCAGCTCATCGCCCGGGACCCAGTACTTC
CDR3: CASSSSPGTQYF

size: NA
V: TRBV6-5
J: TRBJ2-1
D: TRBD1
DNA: TGTGCCAGCAGATTGGACAGGGACAATGAGCAGTTCTTC
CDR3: CASRLDRDNEQFF

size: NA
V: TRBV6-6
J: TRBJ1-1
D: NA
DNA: TGTGCCAGCAGTCGTACTCGACGGGAAGAAGCTTTCTTT
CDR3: CASSRTRREEAFF